This entry concerns a single T cell receptor (beta chain). Its target is not known. This sample was taken from a study of siplizumab effects on memory and regulatory T cells. Regarding the study as a whole: For mappable alloreactive CD4+ clones, the mean Treg-derived fraction was 68.8% with siplizumab and roughly 25% in controls. Naive T cells, seemingly more diverse than memory cells, seemed major alloresponse contributors.

Produced via immunoSEQ multiplex PCR; TCRdb's table is partial and in-frame only. Among 95,000 to 100,000 clones listed, about 90% were seen once. Germline assignment: CDR1 LNHDA and CDR2 SQIVND (reference sequence). The CDR3 has 14 residues. V lost 5 bases to trimming and J lost 5 bases; unmatched junction nucleotides: 9. J is TRBJ2-7 and V is TRBV19, with 7 bases matching TRBD2. Sequenced sample: non-Treg CD4+ T cells sorted from blood. This TCR was recovered from a human donor in good health. The CDR3 nucleotides are TGTGCCAGTAGTTTGGGCGGGAGTCGCCACGAGCAGTACTTC. Translating gives CASSLGGSRHEQYF.